These T cell receptor beta chains were read from a single sample in a study of T cells in Graves' hyperthyroidism and ophthalmopathy. From the multiplex PCR reads, TCRdb called clonotypes with MiXCR, one entry per CDR3 protein. Of roughly 550,000 distinct CDR3 sequences in the sample, about 16% were seen once. What was sequenced was blood. All receptors come from a woman younger than 45 with Graves' ophthalmopathy. Each CDR3 is given with its conserved first and last residue. Each record gives: CDR3 protein, D gene, V gene. A D gene is named only where the DNA matches it firmly.

CDR3 protein: CASSRSGSRYEQYF
D gene: TRBD2
V gene: TRBV10-1

CDR3 protein: CASSQELVGKDTQYF
D gene: -
V gene: TRBV14

CDR3 protein: CASSSRGAGGTDTQYF
D gene: TRBD2
V gene: TRBV11-2

CDR3 protein: CASSPASLLSEQYF
D gene: -
V gene: TRBV28

CDR3 protein: CASSLPVQPAYGYTF
D gene: -
V gene: TRBV5-4

CDR3 protein: CASSYARAMNTEAFF
D gene: -
V gene: TRBV6-5

CDR3 protein: CASSLVRAGSYEQYF
D gene: -
V gene: TRBV7-9

CDR3 protein: CASSTAEDRRYNEQFF
D gene: -
V gene: TRBV19

CDR3 protein: CASSFWTSGNEQFF
D gene: TRBD2
V gene: TRBV7-6

CDR3 protein: CASSQGHSTGELFF
D gene: -
V gene: TRBV4-3

CDR3 protein: CASSLFAGMNTEAFF
D gene: -
V gene: TRBV27

CDR3 protein: CSARFWANEKLFF
D gene: -
V gene: TRBV20-1

CDR3 protein: CASSLVGVNEQFF
D gene: -
V gene: TRBV11-1

CDR3 protein: CSAKVSEQFF
D gene: -
V gene: TRBV20-1

CDR3 protein: CASRKNMNTEAFF
D gene: -
V gene: TRBV6-1

CDR3 protein: CASSRGQGALDYTF
D gene: TRBD1
V gene: TRBV12-3/TRBV12-4

CDR3 protein: CASSLGTSGTQYF
D gene: TRBD2
V gene: TRBV7-3

CDR3 protein: CASSSMFRGPLKYGYTF
D gene: -
V gene: TRBV3-1

CDR3 protein: CASSSSFRYEQYF
D gene: -
V gene: TRBV11-2

CDR3 protein: CASSLPEQGNYGYTF
D gene: -
V gene: TRBV7-2

CDR3 protein: CASSDSGRGEAFF
D gene: -
V gene: TRBV6-4

CDR3 protein: CASSPQGANYGYTF
D gene: TRBD1
V gene: TRBV13

CDR3 protein: CSVELADTYEQYF
D gene: TRBD2
V gene: TRBV29-1

CDR3 protein: CASSYTLKTGINYGYTF
D gene: -
V gene: TRBV7-8

CDR3 protein: CSVRSSGDYTDTQYF
D gene: TRBD2
V gene: TRBV29-1

CDR3 protein: CAWAGQGSNEQFF
D gene: TRBD1
V gene: TRBV30

CDR3 protein: CASSEESQDLVGTEAFF
D gene: -
V gene: TRBV2

CDR3 protein: CASSLEVTSYEQYF
D gene: -
V gene: TRBV5-1

CDR3 protein: CASSASGGAYEQYF
D gene: TRBD2
V gene: TRBV6-1

CDR3 protein: CASSPLGGQGKGEQFF
D gene: TRBD1
V gene: TRBV10-1

CDR3 protein: CASSTTGGLKPYEQYF
D gene: -
V gene: TRBV7-9

CDR3 protein: CTSSLYGQTIETQYF
D gene: -
V gene: TRBV5-1

CDR3 protein: CASSQDMAVPYEQYF
D gene: -
V gene: TRBV14

CDR3 protein: CASSLTRAGATQYF
D gene: -
V gene: TRBV5-1

CDR3 protein: CASSDPGLVNEQFF
D gene: TRBD2
V gene: TRBV5-4

CDR3 protein: CSAPLNPTKNF
D gene: -
V gene: TRBV20-1

CDR3 protein: CAWSGAPMNTEAFF
D gene: -
V gene: TRBV30

CDR3 protein: CASSESGTGELFF
D gene: -
V gene: TRBV2

CDR3 protein: CASSPIASTDTQYF
D gene: -
V gene: TRBV18

CDR3 protein: CSARVTEQVFGYGYTF
D gene: -
V gene: TRBV20-1

CDR3 protein: CASSPRGKDTQYF
D gene: -
V gene: TRBV12-3/TRBV12-4

CDR3 protein: CASSERFHYGYTF
D gene: -
V gene: TRBV12-3/TRBV12-4

CDR3 protein: CASSDRNPLGFSYEQYF
D gene: -
V gene: TRBV6-1

CDR3 protein: CASSLGTDYSNQPQHF
D gene: -
V gene: TRBV6-2/TRBV6-3

CDR3 protein: CASSRGQGWTDTQYF
D gene: TRBD1
V gene: TRBV5-6

CDR3 protein: CASSPLWGRTEAFF
D gene: -
V gene: TRBV27

CDR3 protein: CASTPTRPTYEQYF
D gene: -
V gene: TRBV28

CDR3 protein: CASSLGGRAHWGEQFF
D gene: TRBD2
V gene: TRBV28

CDR3 protein: CATSAGTGYGYTF
D gene: -
V gene: TRBV24-1

CDR3 protein: CASSPGPNIQYF
D gene: -
V gene: TRBV28

CDR3 protein: CASSLVGNGNTIYF
D gene: -
V gene: TRBV7-2

CDR3 protein: CASSPDTFGKTQYF
D gene: -
V gene: TRBV7-2

CDR3 protein: CASRAGLAGSYEQYF
D gene: -
V gene: TRBV6-1

CDR3 protein: CASSLVAGLSGNTIYF
D gene: -
V gene: TRBV5-1

CDR3 protein: CASSNRFAGGYDNEQFF
D gene: TRBD2
V gene: TRBV4-3

CDR3 protein: CASSVGGPEYEQYF
D gene: -
V gene: TRBV9

CDR3 protein: CATSRELYEQFF
D gene: -
V gene: TRBV15

CDR3 protein: CASRPLEINTGELFF
D gene: -
V gene: TRBV2

CDR3 protein: CASSPRGGRAQDTQYF
D gene: TRBD2
V gene: TRBV7-2